Listed below are T cell receptor beta chains from one sample, sequenced in a study of T cells after yellow fever vaccination. TCRdb re-called the 5' RACE reads with MiXCR, one entry per CDR3 protein. This sample has around 550,000 distinct CDR3 sequences, with roughly 21% found just once. This specimen was PBMCs, taken 15 days after the yellow fever booster vaccination. The receptor set was obtained from a man between 25 and 39 years old who received the YFV17D yellow fever vaccine. The CDR3 runs from the conserved cysteine through the conserved F or W. A D gene is named only where the DNA matches it firmly. The size field is filled for only some rows; it gives once, few, many or a size class.

TRBJ2-5,-,TRBV2,many,CASTIQETQYF,TGTGCCAGCACCATACAAGAGACCCAGTACTTC
TRBJ2-1,-,TRBV7-2,few,CASSIRLGRSSYNEQFF,TGTGCCAGCAGCATAAGGCTCGGGCGGAGCTCCTACAATGAGCAGTTCTTC
TRBJ2-5,-,TRBV29-1,-,CSVESVAETQYF,TGCAGCGTTGAATCTGTCGCGGAGACCCAGTACTTC
TRBJ2-5,TRBD1,TRBV20-1,-,CSAPPTGGQETQYF,TGCAGTGCACCACCGACAGGGGGCCAAGAGACCCAGTACTTC
TRBJ1-4,-,TRBV6-5,-,CASSYYSGGLDEKLFF,TGTGCCAGCAGTTACTATTCCGGGGGGCTGGATGAAAAACTGTTTTTT
TRBJ2-7,-,TRBV7-6,-,CASSLGTQRINEQYF,TGTGCCAGCAGCTTGGGGACACAGAGGATTAACGAGCAGTACTTC
TRBJ2-7,TRBD2,TRBV2,few,CASTSTSGGIAQYF,TGTGCCAGCACCTCGACTAGCGGGGGTATCGCGCAGTACTTC
TRBJ2-2,TRBD2,TRBV20-1,-,CPTARGLAGGAGELFF,TGCCCTACCGCACGAGGACTAGCGGGAGGGGCCGGGGAGCTGTTTTTT
TRBJ2-7,TRBD1,TRBV25-1,-,CASSPEAGQGPHEQYF,TGTGCCAGCAGCCCTGAGGCGGGACAGGGTCCCCACGAGCAGTACTTC
TRBJ2-7,TRBD1,TRBV6-2/TRBV6-3,-,CASSFQGEREQYF,TGTGCCAGCAGTTTTCAGGGGGAGAGGGAGCAGTACTTC
TRBJ2-7,TRBD2,TRBV20-1,few,CSARPGGVEQYF,TGCAGTGCTAGACCCGGGGGGGTCGAGCAGTACTTC
TRBJ2-4,TRBD2,TRBV20-1,-,CSAREWREREFGIQYF,TGCAGTGCTAGAGAATGGCGGGAGCGTGAATTCGGCATTCAGTACTTC
TRBJ2-3,-,TRBV20-1,few,CSASYRGSTDTQYF,TGCAGTGCTAGTTATCGCGGTAGCACAGATACGCAGTATTTT
TRBJ1-1,-,TRBV19,-,CASSWARGGSEAFF,TGTGCCAGTAGTTGGGCTCGAGGAGGGTCTGAAGCTTTCTTT
TRBJ1-1,-,TRBV5-1,-,CASSFGEANTEAFF,TGCGCCAGCAGCTTCGGGGAGGCGAACACTGAAGCTTTCTTT
TRBJ1-1,-,TRBV20-1,-,CSAVQGFTEAFF,TGCAGTGCAGTACAGGGTTTCACTGAAGCTTTCTTT
TRBJ1-5,-,TRBV5-5,few,CASSLFQVNQPQHF,TGTGCCAGCAGCTTGTTCCAGGTCAATCAGCCCCAGCATTTT
TRBJ1-1,-,TRBV2,-,CASTSPSPEAFF,TGTGCCAGCACCTCTCCGTCCCCTGAAGCTTTCTTT
TRBJ2-1,-,TRBV19,few,CASAIRSYNEQFF,TGTGCCAGCGCGATTCGGTCCTACAATGAGCAGTTCTTC
TRBJ2-7,-,TRBV19,-,CATSPQGRGYYEQYF,TGTGCCACCTCCCCCCAGGGAAGAGGCTACTACGAGCAGTACTTC
TRBJ2-3,-,TRBV28,few,CASSLSGTADTQYF,TGTGCCAGCAGTTTATCCGGGACTGCTGATACGCAGTATTTT
TRBJ2-3,-,TRBV6-5,-,CASSYDNTDTQYF,TGTGCCAGCAGTTATGATAACACAGATACGCAGTATTTT
TRBJ2-7,-,TRBV7-9,-,CASSLASPMAGEQYF,TGTGCCAGCAGCTTAGCCTCTCCTATGGCAGGGGAGCAGTACTTC
TRBJ2-7,-,TRBV6-6,-,CASKNSYEQYF,TGTGCCAGCAAGAACTCCTACGAGCAGTACTTC
TRBJ2-1,-,TRBV4-3,few,CASSPSHSNNEQFF,TGCGCCAGCAGCCCTAGCCACAGCAACAATGAGCAGTTCTTC
TRBJ2-1,-,TRBV3-1,few,CASSPRAGYNEQFF,TGTGCCAGCAGCCCAAGGGCCGGATACAATGAGCAGTTCTTC
TRBJ2-3,TRBD2,TRBV27,few,CASSWAGADTQYF,TGTGCCAGCAGTTGGGCGGGAGCAGATACGCAGTATTTT
TRBJ2-2,-,TRBV5-1,few,CASSGNMNTGELFF,TGCGCCAGCAGCGGAAACATGAACACCGGGGAGCTGTTTTTT
TRBJ2-2,-,TRBV24-1,-,CATSDTRTVTGELFF,TGTGCCACCAGTGACACTCGGACGGTCACCGGGGAGCTGTTTTTT
TRBJ2-5,-,TRBV7-3,-,CASSPIGVTQETQYF,TGTGCCAGCAGCCCGATAGGGGTTACCCAAGAGACCCAGTACTTC
TRBJ2-7,-,TRBV20-1,-,CSASTGGYEQYF,TGCAGTGCTAGTACGGGCGGGTACGAGCAGTACTTC
TRBJ2-2,TRBD1,TRBV24-1,-,CATSDSGTGLSGELFF,TGTGCCACCAGTGATTCCGGGACAGGATTATCCGGGGAGCTGTTTTTT
TRBJ2-1,-,TRBV20-1,-,CSAQNGPYNEQFF,TGCAGTGCCCAAAACGGACCCTACAATGAGCAGTTCTTC
TRBJ2-1,-,TRBV3-1,-,CASSQAPGQRGSGRAYNEQFF,TGTGCCAGCAGCCAAGCACCTGGACAGCGGGGTAGCGGGCGCGCCTACAATGAGCAGTTCTTC
TRBJ2-3,-,TRBV29-1,-,CSGGNPAGTDTQYF,TGCAGCGGGGGGAACCCGGCGGGCACAGATACGCAGTATTTT
TRBJ2-2,-,TRBV6-5,-,CASSYSRGPPDTGELFF,TGTGCCAGCAGTTACTCGAGAGGGCCCCCCGACACCGGGGAGCTGTTTTTT
TRBJ2-6,TRBD1,TRBV6-5,-,CASSFEGAYSGANVLTF,TGTGCCAGCAGTTTTGAGGGGGCATACTCTGGGGCCAACGTCCTGACTTTC
TRBJ2-3,-,TRBV12-3/TRBV12-4,-,CASSLNGDTDTQYF,TGTGCCAGCAGTTTGAACGGGGACACAGATACGCAGTATTTT
TRBJ2-7,-,TRBV3-1,few,CASSQTLSSSSYEQYF,TGTGCCAGCAGCCAGACATTAAGCTCCAGCTCCTACGAGCAGTACTTC
TRBJ2-1,-,TRBV7-2,-,CASSLRGAAEQFF,TGTGCCAGCAGCTTAAGGGGAGCGGCTGAGCAGTTCTTC
TRBJ2-7,-,TRBV7-8,few,CASSLGTVSSYEQYF,TGTGCCAGCAGCTTAGGGACAGTTAGCTCCTACGAGCAGTACTTC
TRBJ2-1,-,TRBV5-4,-,CASTPQAGPEQFF,TGTGCCAGCACACCCCAAGCGGGTCCCGAGCAGTTCTTC
TRBJ1-2,-,TRBV29-1,few,CSVDRSSNYGYTF,TGCAGCGTTGATCGGAGTTCTAACTATGGCTACACCTTC
TRBJ2-3,-,TRBV5-1,once,CASSIRGGTDTQYF,TGCGCCAGCAGCATTCGTGGCGGCACAGATACGCAGTATTTT
TRBJ2-5,-,TRBV29-1,few,CSVASDMGSGETQYF,TGCAGCGTCGCATCCGACATGGGGTCCGGGGAGACCCAGTACTTC
TRBJ2-2,-,TRBV5-1,-,CASSLATPTGELFF,TGCGCCAGCAGCTTGGCCACCCCTACCGGGGAGCTGTTTTTT
TRBJ2-7,-,TRBV9,few,CASSGGSGPLVYEQYF,TGTGCCAGCAGCGGAGGGAGCGGGCCCCTGGTCTACGAGCAGTACTTC
TRBJ2-3,TRBD2,TRBV7-2,-,CASSRSMGREDTQYF,TGTGCCAGCAGCCGATCAATGGGGAGGGAGGATACGCAGTATTTT
TRBJ1-1,-,TRBV5-1,many,CASSLRQDGGEAFF,TGCGCCAGCAGCTTGCGACAGGATGGGGGGGAAGCTTTCTTT
TRBJ2-7,-,TRBV6-2/TRBV6-3,few,CASKRGDYEQYF,TGTGCCAGCAAAAGGGGGGACTACGAGCAGTACTTC